This TCR beta chain was found in a study of OX40 agonist ivuxolimab in advanced cancers. Sequencing used immunoSEQ multiplex PCR; TCRdb keeps in-frame clones, though not all of them. The repertoire consists of roughly 66,000 clones, with 65% to 90% occurring once and the leading ten covering 0.65% to 0.85%. About this clone itself: Its antigen is currently unknown.

Study observations and caveats: Relative to CD4+ cells, CD8+ T cells on average had more expanded clones.

Per the germline V gene, CDR1 is SGHTA and CDR2 is FQGNSA. The ends were cut back, 1 base at V and 0 bases at J, with 7 bases in the middle. The CDR3 is made up of 14 amino acids. This clonotype was obtained from an adult with an advanced solid tumor such as melanoma, head and neck, liver or kidney cancer. The chain joins TRBV7-2 to TRBJ2-7, with no clear D. The sample here was CD4+ or CD8+ T cells sorted from blood, taken in a trial of the OX40 agonist ivuxolimab. CDR3 loop: CASSLEGLSYEQYF. The CDR3 region has the DNA TGTGCCAGCAGCTTAGAAGGTCTCTCCTACGAGCAGTACTTC.